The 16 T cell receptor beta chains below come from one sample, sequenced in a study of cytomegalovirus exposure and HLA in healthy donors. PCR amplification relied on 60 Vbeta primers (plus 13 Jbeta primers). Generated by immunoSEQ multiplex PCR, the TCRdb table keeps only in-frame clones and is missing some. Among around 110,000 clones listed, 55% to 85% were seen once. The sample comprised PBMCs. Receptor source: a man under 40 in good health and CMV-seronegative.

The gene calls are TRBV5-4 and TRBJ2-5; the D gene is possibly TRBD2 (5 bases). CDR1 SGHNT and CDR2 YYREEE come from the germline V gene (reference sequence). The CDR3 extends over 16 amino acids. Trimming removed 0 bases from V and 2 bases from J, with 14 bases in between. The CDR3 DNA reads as TGTGCCAGCAGCTTGGTGAGGGCTATTTCACAAGAGACCCAGTACTTC. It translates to CASSLVRAISQETQYF.

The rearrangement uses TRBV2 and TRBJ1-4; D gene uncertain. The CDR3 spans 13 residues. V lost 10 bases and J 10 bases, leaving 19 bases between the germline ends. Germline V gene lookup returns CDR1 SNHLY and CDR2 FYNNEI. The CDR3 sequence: CATLRGYAAKLFF. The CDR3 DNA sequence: TGTGCCACCCTGAGAGGGTACGCTGCAAAACTGTTTTTT.

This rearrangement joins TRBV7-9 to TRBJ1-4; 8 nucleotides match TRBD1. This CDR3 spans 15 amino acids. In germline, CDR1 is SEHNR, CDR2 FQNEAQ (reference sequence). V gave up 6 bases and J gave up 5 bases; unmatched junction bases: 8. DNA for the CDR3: TGTGCCAGCAGACAGGGGGGAGGCGGGAATGAAAAACTGTTTTTT. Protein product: CASRQGGGGNEKLFF.

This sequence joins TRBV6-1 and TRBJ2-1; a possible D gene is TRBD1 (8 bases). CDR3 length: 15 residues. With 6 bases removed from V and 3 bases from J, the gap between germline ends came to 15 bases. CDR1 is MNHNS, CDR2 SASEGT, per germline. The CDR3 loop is CASRGGTGYYNEQFF. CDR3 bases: TGTGCCAGCAGGGGGGGGACAGGATACTACAATGAGCAGTTCTTC.

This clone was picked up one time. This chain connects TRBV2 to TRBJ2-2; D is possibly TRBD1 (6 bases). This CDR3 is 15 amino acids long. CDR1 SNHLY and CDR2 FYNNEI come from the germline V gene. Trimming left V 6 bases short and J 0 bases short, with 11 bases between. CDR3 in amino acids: CASSPGTPNTGELFF. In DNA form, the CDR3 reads TGTGCCAGCAGCCCCGGGACACCGAACACCGGGGAGCTGTTTTTT.

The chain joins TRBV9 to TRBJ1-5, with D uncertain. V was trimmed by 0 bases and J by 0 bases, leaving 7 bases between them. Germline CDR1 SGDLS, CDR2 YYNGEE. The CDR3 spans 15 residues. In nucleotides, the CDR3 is TGTGCCAGCAGCGTAGGAGCATATAGCAATCAGCCCCAGCATTTT. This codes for CASSVGAYSNQPQHF.

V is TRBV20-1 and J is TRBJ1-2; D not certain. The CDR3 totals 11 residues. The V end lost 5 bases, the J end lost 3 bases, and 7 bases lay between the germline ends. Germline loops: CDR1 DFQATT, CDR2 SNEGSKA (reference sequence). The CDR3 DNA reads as TGCAGTGCTGAGGGCGACTATGGCTACACCTTC. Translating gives CSAEGDYGYTF.

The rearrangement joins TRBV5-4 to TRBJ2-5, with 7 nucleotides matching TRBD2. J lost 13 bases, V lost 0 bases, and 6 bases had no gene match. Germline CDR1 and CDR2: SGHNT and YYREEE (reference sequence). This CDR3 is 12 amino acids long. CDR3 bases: TGTGCCAGCAGCTTGGAGGTTAGCGGGCCGTACTTC. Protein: CASSLEVSGPYF.

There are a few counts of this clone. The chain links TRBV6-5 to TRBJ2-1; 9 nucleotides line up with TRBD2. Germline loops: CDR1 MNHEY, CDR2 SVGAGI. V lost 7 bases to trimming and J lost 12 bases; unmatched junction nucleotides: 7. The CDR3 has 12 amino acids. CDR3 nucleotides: TGTGCCAGCAATACTCTAGCGGGAACGCAGTTCTTC. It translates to CASNTLAGTQFF.

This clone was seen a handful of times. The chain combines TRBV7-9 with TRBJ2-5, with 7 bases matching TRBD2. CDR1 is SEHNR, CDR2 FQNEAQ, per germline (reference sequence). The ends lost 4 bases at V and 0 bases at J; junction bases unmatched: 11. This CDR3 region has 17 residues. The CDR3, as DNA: TGTGCCAGCAGCTATTATCGGGACGGGGGGTACCAAGAGACCCAGTACTTC. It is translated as CASSYYRDGGYQETQYF.

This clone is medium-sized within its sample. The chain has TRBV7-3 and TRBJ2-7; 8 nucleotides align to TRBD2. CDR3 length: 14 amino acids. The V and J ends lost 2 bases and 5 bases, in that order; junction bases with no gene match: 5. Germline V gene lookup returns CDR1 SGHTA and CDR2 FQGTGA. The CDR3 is CASSLGAGVDEQYF. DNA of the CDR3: TGTGCCAGCAGCTTAGGAGCGGGAGTAGACGAGCAGTACTTC.

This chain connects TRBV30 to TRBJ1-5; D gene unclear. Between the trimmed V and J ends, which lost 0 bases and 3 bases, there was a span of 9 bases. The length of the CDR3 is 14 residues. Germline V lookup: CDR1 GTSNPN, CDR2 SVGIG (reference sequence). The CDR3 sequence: CAWSVSLLNQPQHF. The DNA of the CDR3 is TGTGCCTGGAGTGTATCCCTCCTCAATCAGCCCCAGCATTTT.

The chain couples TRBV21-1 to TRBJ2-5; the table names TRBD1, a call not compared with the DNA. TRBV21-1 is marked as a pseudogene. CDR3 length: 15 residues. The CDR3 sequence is CASSKVDRRGETQYF. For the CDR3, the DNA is TGTGCCAGCAGCAAGGTCGACAGGAGAGGGGAGACCCAGTACTTC.

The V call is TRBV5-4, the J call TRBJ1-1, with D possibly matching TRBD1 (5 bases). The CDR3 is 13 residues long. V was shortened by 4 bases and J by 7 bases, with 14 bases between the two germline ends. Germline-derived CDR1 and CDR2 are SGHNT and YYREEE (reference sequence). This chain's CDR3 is CASSTDTRSEAFF. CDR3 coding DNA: TGTGCCAGCAGCACGGACACTCGCAGTGAAGCTTTCTTT.

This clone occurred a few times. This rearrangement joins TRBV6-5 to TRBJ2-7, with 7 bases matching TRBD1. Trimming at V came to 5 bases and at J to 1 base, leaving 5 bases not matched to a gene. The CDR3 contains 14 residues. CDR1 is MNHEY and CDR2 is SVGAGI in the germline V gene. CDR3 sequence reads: CASSRGPGSYEQYF. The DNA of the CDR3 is TGTGCCAGCAGTAGGGGGCCCGGATCCTACGAGCAGTACTTC.

The CDR3 region has the DNA TGCGCCAGCACAGAACACGACGAGCAGTACTTC. This sequence encodes CASTEHDEQYF. This chain uses TRBV5-1 with TRBJ2-7; D gene ambiguous. Trimming pared 6 bases from V and 5 bases from J, leaving 9 bases between. The germline CDR1 and CDR2 sequences are SGHRS and YFSETQ. This CDR3 comprises 11 residues.